This TCR beta chain was sequenced for a study of brain T cells in children with intractable seizures. Only in-frame clones appear in the TCRdb table, and some are missing; sequencing was by immunoSEQ multiplex PCR. Of about 340,000 clones in the sample, over 85% were seen once. Time point: blood from clinic visit 5 months post-surgery; TSC patient then seizure free. The sequenced cases were selected for having the highest brain T cell transcript signatures. Patients received at least one anti-epileptic drug before surgery. V lost 2 bases, J lost 2 bases, and 13 bases lay in between. Germline-derived CDR1 and CDR2 are MDHEN and SYDVKM. This CDR3 is built from 16 residues.

The clonotype was recovered from a boy less than two years old with tuberous sclerosis and intractable seizures. The sequencing here drew on peripheral blood, taken roughly 5 months after surgery. The V and J genes are TRBV28 and TRBJ1-5, with D unresolved. The CDR3 DNA sequence: TGTGCCAGCAGTTTAGGGGAGGGATCGGGCAATCAGCCCCAGCATTTT. It is translated as CASSLGEGSGNQPQHF.